These 29 T cell receptor beta chains were sequenced from one sample in a study of cytomegalovirus exposure and HLA in healthy donors. PCR employed 60 Vbeta and 13 Jbeta primers. This table comes from immunoSEQ multiplex PCR, and its TCRdb copy is limited to in-frame clones, with some not included. The sample yields about 120,000 clones, about four fifths seen once. Sequences were obtained from PBMCs. The receptors originated from a woman aged 18-29 years in good health and CMV-seronegative.

In its sample, this clone was seen a few times. The genes are TRBV5-5 and TRBJ1-5, with D hard to call. Germline loops: CDR1 SGHKS, CDR2 YYEKEE (reference sequence). The V gene lost 0 bases and the J gene lost 1 base, with 8 bases spanning the gap. The CDR3 spans 15 residues. The CDR3 region is CASSLGGGSNQPQHF. The CDR3 nucleotides are TGTGCCAGCAGCTTGGGCGGTGGAAGCAATCAGCCCCAGCATTTT.

The V gene is TRBV9, the J gene TRBJ2-1; 12 nucleotides line up with TRBD2. From germline, CDR1 is SGDLS and CDR2 YYNGEE. CDR3 length: 15 residues. The junction had 0 bases not matched to a gene; V was cut back by 0 bases and J by 5 bases. CDR3 coding DNA: TGTGCCAGCAGCGTAGCTAGCGGGGGGGACAATGAGCAGTTCTTC. It is translated as CASSVASGGDNEQFF.

This chain connects TRBV19 to TRBJ2-7; the D gene is possibly TRBD1 (7 bases). Germline CDR1 and CDR2: LNHDA and SQIVND (reference sequence). Trimming took off 6 bases at V and 1 base at J, with 16 bases between the two ends. This CDR3 comprises 15 residues. CDR3: CASREGAKSSYEQYF. In nucleotides, the CDR3 is TGTGCCAGTAGGGAGGGGGCGAAATCGTCCTACGAGCAGTACTTC.

J is TRBJ1-1 and V is TRBV18; 7 bases line up with TRBD1. Germline CDR1 is KGHSH and CDR2 is LQKENI. Unmatched junction bases numbered 7, after V lost 3 bases and J lost 3 bases. The CDR3 runs to 15 residues. CDR3 sequence: CASSPQQGTYTEAFF. For the CDR3, the DNA is TGTGCCAGCTCACCTCAACAGGGGACCTACACTGAAGCTTTCTTT.

This rearrangement joins TRBV6-5 to TRBJ2-1, with a weak D call TRBD1 (5 bases). This CDR3 spans 15 amino acids. V gave up 2 bases and J gave up 3 bases, with 11 bases separating them. Germline V gene data show CDR1 as MNHEY and CDR2 as SVGAGI. The CDR3 spells CASSYTQGGYNEQFF. The CDR3 bases are TGTGCCAGCAGTTACACGCAGGGCGGCTACAATGAGCAGTTCTTC.

This rearrangement joins TRBV5-6 to TRBJ1-2; D is perhaps TRBD1 (5 bases). This CDR3 has 14 residues. Trimming removed 4 bases at V and 8 bases at J, with 18 bases between. Germline lookup yields CDR1 SGHDT and CDR2 YYEEEE. The CDR3 spells CASSELTATWGYTF. The DNA for the CDR3 is TGTGCCAGCAGCGAACTGACAGCCACCTGGGGCTACACCTTC.

Here the CDR3 DNA reads TGTGCCAGCAGCAGAGAGGGGGCCGGGGATCAGCCCCAGCATTTT. Amino acids: CASSREGAGDQPQHF. V and J are TRBV9 and TRBJ1-5, with TRBD1 identical over 7 bases. The CDR3 runs to 15 residues. Germline V CDR1 and CDR2: SGDLS, YYNGEE. V dropped 4 bases and J dropped 5; count of bases not matched to a gene: 9. Full variable domain (missing parts from reference TRBV9 and TRBJ1-5): DSGVTQTPKHLITATGQRVTLRCSPRSGDLSVYWYQQSLDQGLQFLIQYYNGEERAKGNILERFSAQQFPDLHSELNLSSLELGDSALYFCASSREGAGDQPQHFGDGTRLSIL.

V is TRBV5-4 and J is TRBJ1-2; TRBD1 matches at 8 bases. Trimming removed 1 base from V and 6 bases from J; junction bases left unmatched: 8. Germline V CDR1 and CDR2: SGHNT, YYREEE (reference sequence). This CDR3 has 15 residues. The CDR3 is CASSLTGRGRDGYTF. The CDR3 DNA reads as TGTGCCAGCAGCTTGACCGGCAGGGGGCGCGATGGCTACACCTTC.

This chain links TRBV5-1 with TRBJ1-1; no definite D call. Trimming took 6 bases from V and 6 from J, leaving 15 bases between them. The CDR3 has 13 amino acids. Germline V gene lookup returns CDR1 SGHRS and CDR2 YFSETQ. The CDR3 region has the DNA TGCGCCAGCATAGGAAGTGGGAGGGCTGAAGCTTTCTTT. Amino acids: CASIGSGRAEAFF.

The chain is built from TRBV5-6 and TRBJ2-5; 13 positions match TRBD2. V was clipped by 2 bases and J by 9 bases; unmatched bases: 7. The germline CDR1 and CDR2 sequences are SGHDT and YYEEEE. The CDR3 is 15 amino acids. CDR3 coding DNA: TGTGCCAGCAGCTTTACCGGGACTAGCGGGGTGTCCCAGTACTTC. Its protein product is CASSFTGTSGVSQYF.

This clone has only a few counts. The gene calls are TRBV4-1 and TRBJ1-2; 8 bases align to TRBD1. Trimming at V came to 3 bases and at J to 2 bases, leaving 5 bases not matched to a gene. The V gene's germline CDR1 is MGHRA and CDR2 YSYEKL. The CDR3 totals 15 residues. CDR3 DNA sequence: TGCGCCAGCAGCCATCCCCGGACAGGGAACTATGGCTACACCTTC. Translation: CASSHPRTGNYGYTF.

This clone occurred once. The rearrangement joins TRBV2 to TRBJ2-7; D possibly corresponds to TRBD1 (6 bases). CDR3 length equals 12 residues. Germline lookup yields CDR1 SNHLY and CDR2 FYNNEI. The ends were cut back, 7 bases at V and 3 bases at J, with 10 bases in the middle. The CDR3 DNA sequence: TGTGCCAGCACTCCGGACAGCTACGAGCAGTACTTC. It codes for CASTPDSYEQYF.

J is TRBJ2-7 and V is TRBV5-8, with 8 bases that match TRBD1. The CDR3 runs to 15 residues. Trimming at V came to 5 bases and at J to 3 bases, leaving 10 bases not matched to a gene. Germline V lookup: CDR1 SGHTS, CDR2 YDEGEE. CDR3 amino acids: CASSLRTGTIYEQYF. The CDR3 nucleotides are TGTGCCAGCAGTTTGAGGACAGGGACCATCTACGAGCAGTACTTC.

The chain combines TRBV2 with TRBJ1-2; 7 nucleotides align to TRBD1. Germline CDR1 reads SNHLY; CDR2 reads FYNNEI. The V and J ends lost 10 bases and 1 base, in that order; junction bases with no gene match: 12. This CDR3 region has 15 residues. The CDR3 nucleotides are TGTGCCAAGCAGTTGCCCAGGGGGTTTAACTATGGCTACACCTTC. As protein: CAKQLPRGFNYGYTF.

The chain is built from TRBV6-4 and TRBJ1-6, with 8 bases fitting TRBD1. This CDR3 contains 14 residues. V shed 4 bases and J 6 bases; nucleotides not matched to a gene: 2. CDR1 is MRHNA and CDR2 is SNTAGT in the germline V gene. DNA of the CDR3: TGTGCCAGCAGTGCACAGGGGGGTAATTCACCCCTCCACTTT. It specifies CASSAQGGNSPLHF.

The chain is built from TRBV5-1 and TRBJ2-2; 9 positions agree with TRBD2. This CDR3 is built from 15 residues. J lost 4 bases, V lost 5 bases, and 6 bases had no gene match. Germline-derived CDR1 and CDR2 are SGHRS and YFSETQ. The CDR3 spells CASSPTSGFTGELFF. CDR3 DNA sequence: TGCGCCAGCAGTCCGACTAGCGGATTCACCGGGGAGCTGTTTTTT.

V gene TRBV2 combines with J gene TRBJ1-1, with D unclear. CDR3 size: 11 residues. Trimming shortened V by 7 bases and J by 7 bases, and 10 bases separated the two germline ends. The germline gives CDR1 SNHLY, CDR2 FYNNEI. CDR3 coding DNA: TGTGCCAGCATGGCTGAAGTTGAAGCTTTCTTT. This sequence encodes CASMAEVEAFF.

In this sample, this clone turned up a few times. The gene calls are TRBV13 and TRBJ2-2; TRBD2 matches at 12 bases. Germline CDR1 reads PRHDT; CDR2 reads FYEKMQ (reference sequence). V was clipped by 5 bases and J by 0 bases; unmatched bases: 4. The CDR3 loop spans 17 amino acids. CDR3: CASSPSGGAPNTGELFF. The DNA of the CDR3 is TGTGCCAGCAGCCCTAGCGGGGGGGCTCCGAACACCGGGGAGCTGTTTTTT.

The chain uses TRBV19 and TRBJ1-1; D is uncertain. Deletions cut 3 bases from V and 0 bases from J, with 5 bases between. The CDR3 contains 13 residues. The V gene's germline CDR1 is LNHDA and CDR2 SQIVND (reference sequence). The CDR3 sequence: CASSMSLNTEAFF. CDR3 in DNA: TGTGCCAGTAGTATGAGTCTGAACACTGAAGCTTTCTTT.

The J gene is TRBJ1-1, the V gene TRBV19, with TRBD1 matching 7 bases. Germline assignment: CDR1 LNHDA and CDR2 SQIVND (reference sequence). The V gene end was trimmed by 6 bases and the J gene end by 1 base; junction bases not matched to a gene: 11. The CDR3 is 16 amino acids. CDR3 amino acids: CASRDRSTGPNTEAFF. The CDR3 region has the DNA TGTGCCAGTAGGGACCGTTCGACAGGGCCGAACACTGAAGCTTTCTTT.

The CDR3 sequence: CTSSHHPAIRGGQDYGYTF. Here the CDR3 DNA reads TGCACCAGCAGCCACCATCCCGCCATCAGGGGGGGACAGGACTATGGCTACACCTTC. This chain links TRBV1 with TRBJ1-2; the table's D call, TRBD1, has no DNA check behind it. TRBV1 is labeled a pseudogene. The CDR3 runs 19 residues.

This clone was observed a single time. This chain joins TRBV2 and TRBJ1-5, with a weak D call TRBD1 (5 bases). Germline assignment: CDR1 SNHLY and CDR2 FYNNEI. The length of the CDR3 is 14 residues. Trimming cost V 2 bases and J 4 bases, with 9 bases left between them. The CDR3 region has the DNA TGTGCCAGCAGTGAACAGGGAGGGAATCAGCCCCAGCATTTT. It specifies CASSEQGGNQPQHF.

The chain links TRBV7-2 to TRBJ1-3; 7 nucleotides align to TRBD1. V lost 2 bases and J lost 0; bases outside the gene matches: 7. Per germline, CDR1 SGHTA and CDR2 FQGNSA. The CDR3 runs to 17 residues. CDR3 sequence: CASSLIGTAYSGNTIYF. The CDR3 DNA reads TGTGCCAGCAGCTTAATCGGGACAGCGTACTCTGGAAACACCATATATTTT.

This chain uses TRBV29-1 with TRBJ1-4, with D possibly TRBD1 on 5 matching bases. Germline CDR1 reads SQVTM; CDR2 reads ANQGSEA. V lost 7 bases and J 5 bases, leaving 14 bases between the germline ends. The CDR3 runs 13 residues. The CDR3 nucleotides read TGCAGCGCCTTAGACAAGGGGAATGAAAAACTGTTTTTT. It is translated as CSALDKGNEKLFF.

This chain uses TRBV30 with TRBJ1-2, with a possible D match to TRBD1 (6 bases). Germline V gene lookup returns CDR1 GTSNPN and CDR2 SVGIG (reference sequence). V lost 1 base, J lost 6 bases, and 21 bases lay in between. The CDR3 spans 16 residues. The CDR3, as DNA: TGTGCCTGGAGTGCCTTTGGGACAACTGACGGGAATGGCTACACCTTC. It yields the protein CAWSAFGTTDGNGYTF.

The chain uses TRBV11-2 and TRBJ1-2; possibly TRBD1 for D (5 bases). The length of the CDR3 is 11 residues. The germline gives CDR1 SGHAT, CDR2 FQNNGV. The V end was cut by 4 bases, the J end by 6 bases, with 6 bases between. The CDR3 region has the DNA TGTGCCAGCAGCTCAGGGAATGGCTACACCTTC. Translating gives CASSSGNGYTF. Based on the CDR3 plus reference TRBV11-2 and TRBJ1-2, the full variable domain is EAGVAQSPRYKIIEKRQSVAFWCNPISGHATLYWYQQILGQGPKLLIQFQNNGVVDDSQLPKDRFSAERLKGVDSTLKIQPAKLEDSAVYLCASSSGNGYTFGSGTRLTVV.

This clone appeared a single time. This chain links TRBV5-1 with TRBJ1-1, with 9 bases identical to TRBD1. Germline assignment: CDR1 SGHRS and CDR2 YFSETQ. The CDR3 consists of 15 residues. V lost 0 bases and J lost 4; bases outside the gene matches: 4. CDR3 protein: CASSLETGGTTEAFF. In nucleotides, the CDR3 is TGCGCCAGCAGCTTGGAAACAGGGGGCACCACTGAAGCTTTCTTT.

The chain combines TRBV5-1 with TRBJ1-6; 7 positions match TRBD1. CDR1 and CDR2 (germline): SGHRS, YFSETQ. The CDR3 is made up of 15 amino acids. Trimming removed 0 bases from V and 5 bases from J; junction bases left unmatched: 2. The DNA of the CDR3 is TGCGCCAGCAGCTTGGCCGACAGGGATAATTCACCCCTCCACTTT. Its translation: CASSLADRDNSPLHF.

The table lists this clone with a few counts. The CDR3: CASSRTGTLNEKLFF. In DNA, the CDR3 is TGTGCCAGCAGCCGAACCGGGACACTTAATGAAAAACTGTTTTTT. The rearrangement links TRBV4-2 to TRBJ1-4, with TRBD1 as a possible D gene (6 bases). Per germline, CDR1 LGHNA and CDR2 YNFKEQ. The CDR3 spans 15 residues. Trimming removed 4 bases from V and 4 bases from J, with 13 bases in between.